This TCR beta chain is from a study of glioma-infiltrating T cells. For the study at large: Glioma patients had dexamethasone for six or fewer days before surgery.

The CDR3 runs to 14 residues. From germline, CDR1 is LNHDA and CDR2 SQIVND (reference sequence). As for this clonotype: One end of the junction does not line up with germline, which may come from a read error.

TCR alpha and beta CDR3 regions were amplified from RNA using iRepertoire nested multiplex PCR. From the multiplex PCR reads, TCRdb called clonotypes with MiXCR, one entry per CDR3 protein. The table has around 390,000 distinct CDR3 sequences, more than 35% seen once. V usage is TRBV19 and J usage is TRBJ2-1; TRBD2 agrees at 7 bases. This sequence originates from a human donor with low-grade glioma or glioblastoma, undergoing nonglioma brain surgery, or in good health (not recorded which). Sequenced input: glioma tissue, nonneoplastic brain tissue, or PBMCs (not recorded which). CDR3 sequence reads: CASSIGREIDEQLF. CDR3 sequence (DNA): TGTGCCAGTAGTATTGGGCGGGAGATCGATGAGCAGCTCTTC.